This TCR beta chain was captured in a study of human T cells and chemical hapten exposure. Study-level results: PT1 expanded TCR counts and patch test score were linked, and their correlation was positive.

This clonotype was counted at least ten times. Antigen specificity is unknown. Time point defined: pre-sensitization, week 0. Treatment: therapeutic diphenylcyclopropenone sensitization with weekly scalp DPC. V was pared by 4 bases and J by 9 bases, with 3 bases of the junction left unmatched. CDR1 is LGHDT, CDR2 YNNKEL, per germline (reference sequence). The CDR3 sequence is 13 residues long. MiXCR, applied by TCRdb to the RACE reads, yields one record per CDR3 protein. Of around 200,000 distinct CDR3 sequences in the sample, 30% are singletons; the top ten hold nearly 3%. The rearrangement links TRBV3-1 to TRBJ1-6, with 7 bases lining up with TRBD1. This receptor was identified in a woman aged 25 to 39 with alopecia areata. Some clones in this sample may be carry-over from other donors' samples. The sequencing here drew on whole blood, taken in connection with sensitization to the hapten diphenylcyclopropenone (DPC). CDR3 protein: CASSRQGSSPLHF. CDR3 nucleotides: TGTGCCAGCAGCCGACAGGGATCTTCACCCCTCCACTTT.